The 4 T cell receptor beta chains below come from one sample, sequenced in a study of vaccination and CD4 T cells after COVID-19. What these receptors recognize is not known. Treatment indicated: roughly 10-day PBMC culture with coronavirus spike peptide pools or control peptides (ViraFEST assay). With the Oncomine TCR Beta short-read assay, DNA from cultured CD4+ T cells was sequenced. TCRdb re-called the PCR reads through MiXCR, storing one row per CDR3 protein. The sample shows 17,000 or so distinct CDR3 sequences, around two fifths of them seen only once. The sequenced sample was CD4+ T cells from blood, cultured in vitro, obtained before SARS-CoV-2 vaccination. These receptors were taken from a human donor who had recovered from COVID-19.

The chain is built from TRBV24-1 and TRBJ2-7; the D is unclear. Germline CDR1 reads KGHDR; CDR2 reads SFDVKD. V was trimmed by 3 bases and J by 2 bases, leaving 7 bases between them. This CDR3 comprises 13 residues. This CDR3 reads CATSDGAAYEQYF. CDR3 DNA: TGTGCCACCAGTGATGGCGCAGCCTACGAGCAGTACTTC.

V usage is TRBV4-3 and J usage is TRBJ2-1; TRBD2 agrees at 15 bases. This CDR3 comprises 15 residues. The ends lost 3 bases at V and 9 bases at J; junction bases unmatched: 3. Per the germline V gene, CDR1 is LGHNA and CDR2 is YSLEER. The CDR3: CASSHGTSGRSEQFF. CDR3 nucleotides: TGCGCCAGCAGCCATGGGACTAGCGGGAGGAGTGAGCAGTTCTTC.

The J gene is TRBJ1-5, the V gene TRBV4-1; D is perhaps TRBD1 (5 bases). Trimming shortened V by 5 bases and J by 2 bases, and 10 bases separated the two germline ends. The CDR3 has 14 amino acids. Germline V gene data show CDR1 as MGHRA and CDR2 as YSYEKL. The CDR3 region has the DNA TGCGCCAGCAGCGATACAGGACGCAATCAGCCCCAGCATTTT. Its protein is CASSDTGRNQPQHF.

The CDR3 region is CASSFESTSRVEQFF. CDR3 DNA: TGTGCCAGCAGCTTCGAGTCCACTTCTCGAGTTGAGCAGTTCTTC. The gene calls are TRBV7-2 and TRBJ2-1; D not certain. The CDR3 spans 15 residues. Trimming left V 3 bases short and J 9 bases short, with 18 bases between. Germline CDR1 is SGHTA and CDR2 is FQGNSA.